These 18 T cell receptor beta chains came from one sample sequenced in a study of blood T cell repertoires in COVID-19 (TCRdb year 2020). Library prep was done by the immunoSEQ multiplex PCR assay. The table was pulled from immuneACCESS by TCRdb, which kept in-frame rearrangements only. Such tables lose some clones; where checked, under half of the loss comes from unresolved V genes, and the rest has no known cause. For this sample there are roughly 200,000 clones; 70% to 80% appear just once. The ten largest account for less than 7% of the sample. The sequencing input was peripheral blood. These TCRs come from a woman between 40 and 55 years old with COVID-19, enrolled during active disease.

The chain couples TRBV19 to TRBJ2-1; TRBD2 aligns across 10 bases. Losses at the gene ends were 5 bases for V and 3 bases for J; bases not matched to a gene: 4. Germline V gene sequence: CDR1 LNHDA, CDR2 SQIVND (reference sequence). The length of the CDR3 is 15 residues. This CDR3 is CASSYRLAGYNEQFF. CDR3 DNA: TGTGCCAGTAGTTATCGACTAGCGGGCTACAATGAGCAGTTCTTC.

This clone was observed a handful of times. This chain uses TRBV3-1 (or the pseudogene TRBV3-2) with TRBJ1-2, with unresolved D. This CDR3 is built from 14 residues. The ends were cut back, 1 base at V and 3 bases at J, with 9 bases in the middle. Per the germline V gene, CDR1 is LGHDT and CDR2 is YNNKEL (reference sequence). As DNA, the CDR3 is TGTGCCAGCAGCCAAGTCCTAAACGACTATGGCTACACCTTC. It encodes CASSQVLNDYGYTF.

The chain links TRBV7-9 to TRBJ1-1, with TRBD1 matching 9 bases. Germline loops: CDR1 SEHNR, CDR2 FQNEAQ (reference sequence). V lost 5 bases, J lost 5 bases, and 15 bases stayed unmatched. The CDR3 is 17 amino acids. The CDR3 region has the DNA TGTGCCAGCAGCCTAGAGGCATACAGGGGGCGACGGACTGAAGCTTTCTTT. Translation: CASSLEAYRGRRTEAFF.

The CDR3 bases are TGTGCCAGCAGCTTATCCACTAGCGGGAGGAACACCGGGGAGCTGTTTTTT. This translates into CASSLSTSGRNTGELFF. The V call is TRBV7-9, the J call TRBJ2-2; 11 bases fit TRBD2. CDR1 and CDR2 (germline): SEHNR, FQNEAQ (reference sequence). V shed 2 bases, J shed 1 base, and the junction held 3 bases outside the gene matches. CDR3 size: 17 residues.

The rearrangement uses TRBV7-6 and TRBJ2-2, with D uncertain. The CDR3 runs to 16 residues. Germline lookup yields CDR1 SGHVS and CDR2 FNYEAQ. Trimming cost V 5 bases and J 0 bases, with 13 bases left between them. CDR3 in amino acids: CASSPDTISNTGELFF. The CDR3 DNA reads as TGTGCCAGCAGCCCAGACACCATCTCGAACACCGGGGAGCTGTTTTTT.

The chain employs TRBV5-4 and TRBJ1-1; no definite D call. Germline V lookup: CDR1 SGHNT, CDR2 YYREEE (reference sequence). V was shortened by 5 bases and J by 3 bases, with 14 bases between the two germline ends. The CDR3 consists of 14 residues. As DNA, the CDR3 is TGTGCCAGCAGTTCCCCCGGCGGGGACACTGAAGCTTTCTTT. Amino acid sequence: CASSSPGGDTEAFF.

This clone was counted a single time. The rearrangement links TRBV6-2 or TRBV6-3 to TRBJ1-1; TRBD1 matches at 8 bases. Trimming took 2 bases from V and 2 from J; bases not matched to a gene: 16. The germline CDR1 and CDR2 sequences are MNHEY and SVGEGT. The CDR3 extends over 19 amino acids. The CDR3 bases are TGTGCCAGCAGTTACCCCATCGGACAGGGCCAAGACACCAACACTGAAGCTTTCTTT. It yields the protein CASSYPIGQGQDTNTEAFF.

The chain is built from TRBV20-1 and TRBJ2-1; 11 bases line up with TRBD2. V was pared by 3 bases and J by 9 bases, with 7 bases of the junction left unmatched. CDR1 and CDR2 (germline): DFQATT, SNEGSKA (reference sequence). The CDR3 runs 14 residues. The CDR3 spells CSASYPSGGSEQFF. CDR3 DNA sequence: TGCAGTGCTAGTTATCCTAGCGGGGGGTCTGAGCAGTTCTTC.

V is TRBV4-2 and J is TRBJ2-1; 12 bases fit TRBD2. Germline V gene lookup returns CDR1 LGHNA and CDR2 YNFKEQ. J gave up 9 bases and V 0 bases, and 12 bases lay outside the gene matches. The CDR3 is 18 amino acids. The CDR3 protein is CASSQESWLAGGKGEQFF. In DNA, the CDR3 is TGTGCCAGCAGCCAAGAAAGTTGGCTAGCGGGAGGGAAAGGTGAGCAGTTCTTC.

V and J are TRBV7-2 and TRBJ1-5; TRBD1 might be the D (5 bases). The V end was cut by 6 bases, the J end by 0 bases, with 9 bases between. Germline CDR1 is SGHTA and CDR2 is FQGNSA. The CDR3 runs 14 residues. DNA for the CDR3: TGTGCCAGCAGACGACAGAATAGCAATCAGCCCCAGCATTTT. It encodes CASRRQNSNQPQHF.

The V gene is TRBV4-2, the J gene TRBJ1-4; 7 bases align to TRBD1. Germline assignment: CDR1 LGHNA and CDR2 YNFKEQ. V shed 0 bases and J 2 bases; nucleotides not matched to a gene: 6. This CDR3 is built from 17 residues. DNA of the CDR3: TGTGCCAGCAGCCAAGATCCGAGGGGGCCGACTAATGAAAAACTGTTTTTT. This encodes CASSQDPRGPTNEKLFF.

The chain has TRBV4-2 and TRBJ2-6, with D uncertain. CDR1 and CDR2 (germline): LGHNA, YNFKEQ. The CDR3 is 17 amino acids. V was clipped by 4 bases and J by 2 bases, with 15 bases between them. In DNA form, the CDR3 reads TGTGCCAGCAGCCCCCACGTTTTAGTCCCTGGGGCCAACGTCCTGACTTTC. Protein: CASSPHVLVPGANVLTF.

This chain uses TRBV5-6 with TRBJ2-1; no definite D call. V gave up 0 bases and J gave up 1 base, with 11 bases separating them. CDR3 size: 16 residues. CDR1 is SGHDT and CDR2 is YYEEEE in the germline V gene. CDR3 DNA: TGTGCCAGCAGCTTGGGGCTTCCTTCATCCTACAATGAGCAGTTCTTC. Its translation is CASSLGLPSSYNEQFF.

This clone is a singleton in its sample. The gene calls are TRBV5-1 and TRBJ2-7, with 8 bases lining up with TRBD1. CDR1 and CDR2 from the germline V gene are SGHRS and YFSETQ. The J segment lost 4 bases and the V segment lost 4 bases, leaving 10 bases of the junction unmatched. This CDR3 is built from 15 residues. The CDR3 nucleotides read TGCGCCAGCAGCCTCTCCGGGACAGGTCTTTACGAGCAGTACTTC. Protein: CASSLSGTGLYEQYF.

The chain combines TRBV4-2 with TRBJ1-3; tentative D call: TRBD1 (6 bases). The CDR3 spans 15 residues. Trimming left V 3 bases short and J 0 bases short, with 9 bases between. The germline V gene encodes CDR1 LGHNA and CDR2 YNFKEQ. This CDR3 is CASSHHRDSGNTIYF. For the CDR3, the DNA is TGTGCCAGCAGCCACCACAGGGACTCTGGAAACACCATATATTTT.

The chain employs TRBV7-9 and TRBJ1-2; 8 positions match TRBD1. Trimming at V came to 5 bases and at J to 4 bases, leaving 6 bases not matched to a gene. Germline V gives CDR1 SEHNR, CDR2 FQNEAQ (reference sequence). The CDR3 contains 14 residues. CDR3 nucleotide sequence: TGTGCCAGCAGCCAGGGGGCGGTCGGCTATGGCTACACCTTC. Translation gives CASSQGAVGYGYTF.

The chain recombines TRBV7-9 with TRBJ1-6; D perhaps matches TRBD1 (5 bases). Per the germline V gene, CDR1 is SEHNR and CDR2 is FQNEAQ (reference sequence). CDR3 length equals 15 residues. The germline V and J ends were trimmed by 1 base and 8 bases, with 12 bases remaining between them. This chain's CDR3 is CASSLERDADSPLHF. For the CDR3, the DNA is TGTGCCAGCAGCTTAGAGCGGGACGCCGATTCACCCCTCCACTTT.

This rearrangement joins TRBV4-2 to TRBJ2-7; TRBD2 agrees at 7 bases. V was clipped by 0 bases and J by 3 bases; unmatched bases: 14. CDR1 and CDR2 (germline): LGHNA, YNFKEQ. This CDR3 comprises 18 residues. CDR3: CASSQESTRGGKYYEQYF. In DNA form, the CDR3 reads TGTGCCAGCAGCCAAGAGTCAACGCGCGGGGGAAAATACTACGAGCAGTACTTC.